The 10 T cell receptor beta chains listed next were all sequenced from one sample in a study of identifying expanded T cells in peripheral blood. The protocol was immunoSEQ multiplex PCR, while the TCRdb copy is restricted to in-frame clones and leaves out a portion. The sample holds roughly 81,000 clones; roughly 84% are singletons and the top ten take around a fifth. The specimen sequenced was blood. These receptors were collected from a person between 18 and 75 years old in good health.

A remark on this clone: Because it lacks the conserved phenylalanine or tryptophan at the end, this CDR3 is likely a read error. The DNA is omitted, as the CDR3 cannot be located on it reliably, and the CDR3 follows TCRdb's listing. The chain is built from TRBV11-2 and TRBJ1-2. The CDR3 sequence runs 10 residues, both termini included. The germline CDR1 and CDR2 sequences are SGHAT and FQNNGV. CDR3 protein: CASSDNGGQP.

This clone was counted once. The chain recombines TRBV6-5 with TRBJ2-1, with TRBD1 identical over 9 bases. The CDR3 covers 15 residues. V lost 1 base, J lost 7 bases, and 5 bases stayed unmatched. Looked up from germline, CDR1 is MNHEY and CDR2 is SVGAGI. The CDR3 loop reads CASSYFLGQGNEQFF. CDR3 bases: TGTGCCAGCAGTTACTTTCTAGGACAGGGGAATGAGCAGTTCTTC.

This rearrangement joins TRBV19 to TRBJ2-5, with TRBD2 as a possible D gene (6 bases). The CDR3 extends over 14 amino acids. The germline gives CDR1 LNHDA, CDR2 SQIVND (reference sequence). Trimming took off 3 bases at V and 3 bases at J, with 11 bases between the two ends. CDR3 sequence reads: CASSIRRREETQYF. CDR3 in DNA: TGTGCCAGTAGTATTAGGCGGAGGGAAGAGACCCAGTACTTC.

The CDR3 loop is CASSPSRGTGVGEQYF. The DNA for the CDR3 is TGTGCCAGCAGTCCATCGAGAGGCACAGGGGTCGGCGAGCAGTACTTC. The chain links TRBV28 to TRBJ2-7, with 7 bases matching TRBD1. CDR1 and CDR2 (germline): MDHEN, SYDVKM. This CDR3 is 16 amino acids long. Unmatched junction bases numbered 16, after V lost 5 bases and J lost 6 bases.

This clone is a singleton in its sample. This rearrangement joins TRBV6-5 to TRBJ2-3; no firm D call. The CDR3 totals 12 residues. The germline V and J ends were trimmed by 6 bases and 4 bases, with 8 bases remaining between them. Germline V gives CDR1 MNHEY, CDR2 SVGAGI. For the CDR3, the DNA is TGTGCCAGCAGAGGGATGCCAGATACGCAGTATTTT. It encodes CASRGMPDTQYF.

The chain links TRBV5-1 to TRBJ2-2; 7 nucleotides align to TRBD1. Losses at the gene ends were 4 bases for V and 2 bases for J; bases not matched to a gene: 5. CDR3 length: 15 residues. The germline V gene encodes CDR1 SGHRS and CDR2 YFSETQ. The CDR3 coding sequence is TGCGCCAGCAGCCCCGGGACAGCCAACACCGGGGAGCTGTTTTTT. Translating it yields CASSPGTANTGELFF.

The chain's CDR3 is CASSLFNPRDRANYGYTF. The CDR3 nucleotides read TGTGCCAGCAGCCTTTTCAATCCCCGGGACAGGGCTAACTATGGCTACACCTTC. The chain uses TRBV5-6 and TRBJ1-2; 9 bases are shared with TRBD1. There are 18 residues in the CDR3. Germline loops: CDR1 SGHDT, CDR2 YYEEEE. With V trimmed by 4 bases and J by 0 bases, 13 bases remained unmatched.

This sequence joins TRBV30 and TRBJ2-5, with D possibly TRBD1 on 5 matching bases. The ends were cut back, 4 bases at V and 4 bases at J, with 7 bases in the middle. CDR1 is GTSNPN, CDR2 SVGIG, per germline (reference sequence). The CDR3 totals 11 residues. The CDR3 region has the DNA TGTGCCTGGACTAGGGGAGAGACCCAGTACTTC. It codes for CAWTRGETQYF. The complete variable domain, with remaining parts taken from reference TRBV30 and TRBJ2-5, reads SQTIHQWPATLVQPVGSPLSLECTVEGTSNPNLYWYRQAAGRGLQLLFYSVGIGQISSEVPQNLSASRPQDRQFILSSKKLLLSDSGFYLCAWTRGETQYFGPGTRLLVL.

This clone came up a few times. DNA of the CDR3: TGTGCCAGCAGCTTACTAGGAGATACGCAGTATTTT. It codes for CASSLLGDTQYF. The chain carries TRBV7-9 and TRBJ2-3; D is undetermined. The V end lost 2 bases, the J end lost 5 bases, and 5 bases lay between the germline ends. CDR3 length: 12 amino acids. The germline gives CDR1 SEHNR, CDR2 FQNEAQ (reference sequence). Drawing the rest from reference TRBV7-9 and TRBJ2-3, the complete variable domain is DTGVSQNPRHKITKRGQNVTFRCDPISEHNRLYWYRQTLGQGPEFLTYFQNEAQLEKSRLLSDRFSAERPKGSFSTLEIQRTEQGDSAMYLCASSLLGDTQYFGPGTRLTVL.

The genes are TRBV29-1 and TRBJ2-1; weak D call: TRBD2 (6 bases). With 4 bases removed from V and 0 bases from J, the gap between germline ends came to 19 bases. The germline V gene encodes CDR1 SQVTM and CDR2 ANQGSEA. The CDR3 has 17 residues. This CDR3 is CSVGGLEGPSSYNEQFF. CDR3 DNA: TGCAGCGTTGGAGGGTTGGAGGGGCCAAGCTCCTACAATGAGCAGTTCTTC.